One T cell receptor beta chain is described in this entry. Its target is unknown. This CDR3 region has 14 residues. Germline CDR1 and CDR2: GTSNPN and SVGIG (reference sequence). V was pared by 2 bases and J by 7 bases, with 17 bases between. Assay used: immunoSEQ multiplex PCR; TCRdb lists only in-frame clones, some missing. The data show around 29,000 clones, over 75% seen once. This entry belongs to a study of OX40 agonist ivuxolimab in advanced cancers. About the study: Ivuxolimab is a fully human IgG2 antibody that activates OX40 (CD134).

Whole-study results and caveats: Clonal expansion from baseline to week 6 occurred in both CD4+ and CD8+ T cells. Normalized T-cell clonal expansion was also low in a subset of nonresponders.

Sequenced material: CD4+ or CD8+ T cells sorted from blood, taken in a trial of the OX40 agonist ivuxolimab. The receptor's source is an adult with an advanced solid tumor such as melanoma, head and neck, liver or kidney cancer. The chain joins TRBV30 to TRBJ1-1; D might be TRBD1 (6 bases). The CDR3 loop is CAWSWRGSVIEAFF. The CDR3 nucleotides are TGTGCCTGGAGTTGGAGGGGGTCGGTGATTGAAGCTTTCTTT.